This TCR beta chain emerged from a study of blood T cell repertoires in COVID-19. Study information: Spain, Italy and the United States supplied samples that represented acute and convalescent COVID-19. Sample material is recorded as cDNA or gDNA derived from T cells, B-cell-depleted T cells, or PBMCs.

The V end was cut by 6 bases, the J end by 3 bases, with 14 bases between. The CDR3 extends over 15 amino acids. Germline-derived CDR1 and CDR2 are MDHEN and SYDVKM. Per the authors' pipeline: Researchers report that nucleated cell counts were estimated from reference gene primer amplification. Using immunoSEQ multiplex PCR, the repertoire was profiled, and TCRdb retains in-frame clones only, with some absent. The V and J calls and clone size are taken from that table; D and trimming were inferred from the DNA. The sample contains around 78,000 clones, 70% to 90% of which appear only once. The sequencing input was peripheral blood. The sequence derives from a man aged 45 to 65 with active or convalescent COVID-19. V usage is TRBV28 and J usage is TRBJ2-2; D is undetermined. CDR3 in DNA: TGTGCCAGCAGCCAACTTTCCCGAGACACCGGGGAGCTGTTTTTT. Its translation is CASSQLSRDTGELFF.